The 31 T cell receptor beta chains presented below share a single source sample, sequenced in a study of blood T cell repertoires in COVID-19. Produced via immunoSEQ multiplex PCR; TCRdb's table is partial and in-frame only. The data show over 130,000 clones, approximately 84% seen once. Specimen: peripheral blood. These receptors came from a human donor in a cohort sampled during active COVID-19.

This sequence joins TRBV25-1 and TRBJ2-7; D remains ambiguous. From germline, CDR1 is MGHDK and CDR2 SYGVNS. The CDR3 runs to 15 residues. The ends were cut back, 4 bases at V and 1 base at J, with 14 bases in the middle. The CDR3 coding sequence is TGTGCCAGCAGTGCCCAAGCCGGGTATTCCTACGAGCAGTACTTC. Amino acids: CASSAQAGYSYEQYF.

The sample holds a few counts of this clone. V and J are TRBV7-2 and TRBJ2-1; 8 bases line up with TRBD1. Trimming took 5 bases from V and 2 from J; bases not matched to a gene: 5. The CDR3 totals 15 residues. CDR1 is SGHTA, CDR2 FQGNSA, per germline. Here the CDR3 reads CASSARQGPYNEQFF. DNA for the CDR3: TGTGCCAGCAGCGCCCGACAGGGGCCCTACAATGAGCAGTTCTTC.

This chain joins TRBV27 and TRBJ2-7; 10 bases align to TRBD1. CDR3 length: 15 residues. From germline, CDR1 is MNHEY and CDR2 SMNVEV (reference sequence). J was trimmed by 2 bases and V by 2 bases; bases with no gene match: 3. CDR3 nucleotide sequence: TGTGCCAGCAGTTTAAAGGGACAGGGGACCTACGAGCAGTACTTC. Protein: CASSLKGQGTYEQYF.

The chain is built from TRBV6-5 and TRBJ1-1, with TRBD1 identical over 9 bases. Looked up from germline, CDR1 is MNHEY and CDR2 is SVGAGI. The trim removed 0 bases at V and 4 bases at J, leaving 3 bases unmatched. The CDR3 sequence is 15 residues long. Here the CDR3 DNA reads TGTGCCAGCAGTTACTCGGGGACAGGGAGCACTGAAGCTTTCTTT. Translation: CASSYSGTGSTEAFF.

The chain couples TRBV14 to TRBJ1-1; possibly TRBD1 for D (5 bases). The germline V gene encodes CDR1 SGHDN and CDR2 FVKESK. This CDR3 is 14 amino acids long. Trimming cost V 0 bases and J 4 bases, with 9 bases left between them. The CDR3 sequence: CASSQEKGITEAFF. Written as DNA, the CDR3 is TGTGCCAGCAGCCAAGAAAAGGGGATCACTGAAGCTTTCTTT.

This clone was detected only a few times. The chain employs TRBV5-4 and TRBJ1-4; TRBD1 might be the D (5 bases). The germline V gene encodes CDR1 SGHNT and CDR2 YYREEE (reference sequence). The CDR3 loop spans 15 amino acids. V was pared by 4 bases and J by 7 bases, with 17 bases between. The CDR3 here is CASSPGRAEGEKLFF. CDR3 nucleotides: TGTGCCAGCAGCCCGGGCAGGGCAGAAGGTGAAAAACTGTTTTTT.

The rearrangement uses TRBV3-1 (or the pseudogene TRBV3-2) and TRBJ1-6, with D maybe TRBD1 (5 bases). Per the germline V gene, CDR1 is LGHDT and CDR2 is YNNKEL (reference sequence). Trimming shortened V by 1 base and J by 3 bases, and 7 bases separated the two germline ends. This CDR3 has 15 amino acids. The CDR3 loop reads CASSQVQGYNSPLHF. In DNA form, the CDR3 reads TGTGCCAGCAGCCAAGTGCAGGGCTATAATTCACCCCTCCACTTT.

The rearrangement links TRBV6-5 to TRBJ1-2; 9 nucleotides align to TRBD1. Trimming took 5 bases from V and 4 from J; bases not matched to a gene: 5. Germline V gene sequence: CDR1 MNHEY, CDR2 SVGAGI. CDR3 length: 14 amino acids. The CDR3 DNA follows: TGTGCCAGCAGTCCGGACAGGGGAGGCTATGGCTACACCTTC. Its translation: CASSPDRGGYGYTF.

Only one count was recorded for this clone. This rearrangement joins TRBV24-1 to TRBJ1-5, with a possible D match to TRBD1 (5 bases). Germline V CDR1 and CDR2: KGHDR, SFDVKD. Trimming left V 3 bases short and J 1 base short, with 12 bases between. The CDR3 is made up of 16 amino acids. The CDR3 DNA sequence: TGTGCCACCAGTGATGCGATCGGGGGGAGCAATCAGCCCCAGCATTTT. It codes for CATSDAIGGSNQPQHF.

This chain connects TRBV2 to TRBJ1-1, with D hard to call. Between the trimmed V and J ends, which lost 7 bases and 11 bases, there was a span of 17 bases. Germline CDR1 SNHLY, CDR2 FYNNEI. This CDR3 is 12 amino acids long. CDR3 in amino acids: CASTPVEPGAFF. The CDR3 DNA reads TGTGCCAGCACTCCGGTCGAGCCGGGGGCTTTCTTT. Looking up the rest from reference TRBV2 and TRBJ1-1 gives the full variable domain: EPEVTQTPSHQVTQMGQEVILRCVPISNHLYFYWYRQILGQKVEFLVSFYNNEISEKSEIFDDQFSVERPDGSNFTLKIRSTKLEDSAMYFCASTPVEPGAFFGQGTRLTVV.

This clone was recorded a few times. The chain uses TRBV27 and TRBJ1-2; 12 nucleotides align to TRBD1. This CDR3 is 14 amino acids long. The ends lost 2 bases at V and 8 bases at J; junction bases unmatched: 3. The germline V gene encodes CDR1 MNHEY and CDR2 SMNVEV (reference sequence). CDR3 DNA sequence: TGTGCCAGCAGTTTAGGGACAGGGGGCGGGGGCTACACCTTC. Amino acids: CASSLGTGGGGYTF.

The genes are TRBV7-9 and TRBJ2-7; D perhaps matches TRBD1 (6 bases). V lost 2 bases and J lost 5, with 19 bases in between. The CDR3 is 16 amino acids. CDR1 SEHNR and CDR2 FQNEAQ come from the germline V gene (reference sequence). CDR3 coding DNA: TGTGCCAGCAGCTTAAGTTTACAGGGACGTAGCCACGAGCAGTACTTC. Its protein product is CASSLSLQGRSHEQYF.

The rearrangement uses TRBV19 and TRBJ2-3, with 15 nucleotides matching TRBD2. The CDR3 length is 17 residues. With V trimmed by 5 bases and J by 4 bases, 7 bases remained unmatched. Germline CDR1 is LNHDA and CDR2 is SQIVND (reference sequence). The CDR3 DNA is TGTGCCAGTAGTCCCGGGACTAGCGGGGGGAATTCAGATACGCAGTATTTT. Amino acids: CASSPGTSGGNSDTQYF.

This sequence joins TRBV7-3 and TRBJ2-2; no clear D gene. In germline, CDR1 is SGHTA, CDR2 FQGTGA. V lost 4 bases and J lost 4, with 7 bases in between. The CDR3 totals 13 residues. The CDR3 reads CASSYSSTGELFF. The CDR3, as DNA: TGTGCCAGCAGCTACAGTAGCACCGGGGAGCTGTTTTTT.

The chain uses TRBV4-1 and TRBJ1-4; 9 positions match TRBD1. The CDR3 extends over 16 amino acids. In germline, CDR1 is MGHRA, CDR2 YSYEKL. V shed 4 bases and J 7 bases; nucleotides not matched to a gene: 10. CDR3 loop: CASSLSPQGAGEKLFF. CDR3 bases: TGCGCCAGCAGCCTCTCCCCACAGGGGGCTGGTGAAAAACTGTTTTTT.

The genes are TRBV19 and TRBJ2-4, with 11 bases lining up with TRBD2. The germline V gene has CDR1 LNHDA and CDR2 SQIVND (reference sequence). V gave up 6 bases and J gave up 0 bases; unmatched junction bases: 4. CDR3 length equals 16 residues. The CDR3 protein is CASSLTSGIAKNIQYF. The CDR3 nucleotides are TGTGCCAGTAGCTTGACTAGCGGGATAGCCAAAAACATTCAGTACTTC.

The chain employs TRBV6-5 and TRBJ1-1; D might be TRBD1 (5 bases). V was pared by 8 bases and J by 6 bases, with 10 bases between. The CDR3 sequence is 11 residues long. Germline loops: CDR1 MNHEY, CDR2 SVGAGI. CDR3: CASLGGAEAFF. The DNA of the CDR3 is TGTGCCAGCTTGGGGGGGGCTGAAGCTTTCTTT.

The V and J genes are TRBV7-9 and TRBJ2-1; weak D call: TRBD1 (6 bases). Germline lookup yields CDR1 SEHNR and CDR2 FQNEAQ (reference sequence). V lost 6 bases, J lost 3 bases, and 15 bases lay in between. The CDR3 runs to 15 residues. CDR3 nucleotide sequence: TGTGCCAGCAGTCTCCTGCTGACAGGCTACAATGAGCAGTTCTTC. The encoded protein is CASSLLLTGYNEQFF.

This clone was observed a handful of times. CDR3: CASTPSRQGINYGYTF. The CDR3 DNA follows: TGTGCCAGCACTCCGTCAAGACAGGGTATCAACTATGGCTACACCTTC. The chain couples TRBV27 to TRBJ1-2; TRBD1 matches at 7 bases. Trimming took 7 bases from V and 2 from J; bases not matched to a gene: 13. Germline CDR1 and CDR2: MNHEY and SMNVEV (reference sequence). This CDR3 spans 16 amino acids.

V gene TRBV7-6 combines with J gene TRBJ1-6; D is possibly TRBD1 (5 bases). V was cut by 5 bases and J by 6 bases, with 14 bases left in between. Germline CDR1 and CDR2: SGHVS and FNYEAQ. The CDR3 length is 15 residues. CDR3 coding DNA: TGTGCCAGCAGCCACCGTGAGGGACTTAATTCACCCCTCCACTTT. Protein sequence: CASSHREGLNSPLHF.

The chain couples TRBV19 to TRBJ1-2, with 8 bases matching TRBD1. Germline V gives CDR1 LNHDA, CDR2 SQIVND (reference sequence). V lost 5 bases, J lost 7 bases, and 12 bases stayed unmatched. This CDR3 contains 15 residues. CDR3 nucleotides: TGTGCCAGTAGTCCCCGCCAGGGGGCGATGGGTGGCTACACCTTC. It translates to CASSPRQGAMGGYTF.

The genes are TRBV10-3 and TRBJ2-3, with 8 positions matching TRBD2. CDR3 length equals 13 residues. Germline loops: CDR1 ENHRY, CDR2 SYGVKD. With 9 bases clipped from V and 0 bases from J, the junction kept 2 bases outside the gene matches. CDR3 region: CAIQRGSTDTQYF. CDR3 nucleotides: TGTGCCATACAGCGGGGGAGCACAGATACGCAGTATTTT.

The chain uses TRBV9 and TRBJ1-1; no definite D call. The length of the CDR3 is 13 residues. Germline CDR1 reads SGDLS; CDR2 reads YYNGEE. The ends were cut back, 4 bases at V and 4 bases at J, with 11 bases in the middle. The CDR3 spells CASSTGAATEAFF. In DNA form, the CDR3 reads TGTGCCAGCAGCACTGGAGCTGCCACTGAAGCTTTCTTT.

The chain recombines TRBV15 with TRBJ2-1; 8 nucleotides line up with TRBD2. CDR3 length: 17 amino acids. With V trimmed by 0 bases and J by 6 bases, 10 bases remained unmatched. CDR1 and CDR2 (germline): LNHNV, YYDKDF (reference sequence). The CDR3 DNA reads TGTGCCACCAGCAGAGATATTACCGGACTAGCCGGCAATGAGCAGTTCTTC. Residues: CATSRDITGLAGNEQFF.

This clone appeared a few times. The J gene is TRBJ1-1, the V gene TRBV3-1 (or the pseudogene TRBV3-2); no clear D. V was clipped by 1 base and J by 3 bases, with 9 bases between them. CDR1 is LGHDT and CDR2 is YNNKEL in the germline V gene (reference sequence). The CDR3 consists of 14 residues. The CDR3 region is CASSQGGRDTEAFF. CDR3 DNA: TGTGCCAGCAGCCAAGGCGGGCGTGACACTGAAGCTTTCTTT.

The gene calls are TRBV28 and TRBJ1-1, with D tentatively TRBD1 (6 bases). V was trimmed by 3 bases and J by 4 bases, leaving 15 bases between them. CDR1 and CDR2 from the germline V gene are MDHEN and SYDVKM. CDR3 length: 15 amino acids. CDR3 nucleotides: TGTGCCAGCAGTTTTGGGGGGGCCGGGCCCACTGAAGCTTTCTTT. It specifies CASSFGGAGPTEAFF.

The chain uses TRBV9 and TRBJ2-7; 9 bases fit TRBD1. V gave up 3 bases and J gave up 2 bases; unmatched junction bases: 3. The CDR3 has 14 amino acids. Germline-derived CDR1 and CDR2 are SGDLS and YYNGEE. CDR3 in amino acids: CASSAGQGPYEQYF. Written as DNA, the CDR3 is TGTGCCAGCAGCGCGGGACAGGGTCCCTACGAGCAGTACTTC.

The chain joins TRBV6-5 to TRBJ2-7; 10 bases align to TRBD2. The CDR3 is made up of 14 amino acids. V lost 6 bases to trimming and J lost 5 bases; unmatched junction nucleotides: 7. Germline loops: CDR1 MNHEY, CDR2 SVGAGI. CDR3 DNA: TGTGCCAGCAGCACAGCGGGGGGGGGCCACGAGCAGTACTTC. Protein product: CASSTAGGGHEQYF.

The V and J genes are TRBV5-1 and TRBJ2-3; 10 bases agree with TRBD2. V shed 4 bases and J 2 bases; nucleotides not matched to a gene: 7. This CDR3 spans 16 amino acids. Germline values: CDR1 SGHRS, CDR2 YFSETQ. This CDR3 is CASSPRLAGHTDTQYF. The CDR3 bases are TGCGCCAGCAGCCCTAGACTAGCGGGCCACACAGATACGCAGTATTTT.

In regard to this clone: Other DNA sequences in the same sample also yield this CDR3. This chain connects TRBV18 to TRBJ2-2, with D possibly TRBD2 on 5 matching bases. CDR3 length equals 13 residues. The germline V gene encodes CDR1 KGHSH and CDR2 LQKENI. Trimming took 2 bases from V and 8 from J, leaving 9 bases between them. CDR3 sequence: CASSPTGTGELFF. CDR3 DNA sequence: TGTGCCAGCTCACCAACGGGAACGGGGGAGCTGTTTTTT.

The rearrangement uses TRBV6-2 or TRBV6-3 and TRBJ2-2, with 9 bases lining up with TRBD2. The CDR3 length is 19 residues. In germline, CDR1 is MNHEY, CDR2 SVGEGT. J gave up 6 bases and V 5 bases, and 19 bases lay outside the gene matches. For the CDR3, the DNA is TGTGCCAGCAGTGATCCGACAGGATTTAGCGGGGGAGGTCCCGGGGAGCTGTTTTTT. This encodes CASSDPTGFSGGGPGELFF.